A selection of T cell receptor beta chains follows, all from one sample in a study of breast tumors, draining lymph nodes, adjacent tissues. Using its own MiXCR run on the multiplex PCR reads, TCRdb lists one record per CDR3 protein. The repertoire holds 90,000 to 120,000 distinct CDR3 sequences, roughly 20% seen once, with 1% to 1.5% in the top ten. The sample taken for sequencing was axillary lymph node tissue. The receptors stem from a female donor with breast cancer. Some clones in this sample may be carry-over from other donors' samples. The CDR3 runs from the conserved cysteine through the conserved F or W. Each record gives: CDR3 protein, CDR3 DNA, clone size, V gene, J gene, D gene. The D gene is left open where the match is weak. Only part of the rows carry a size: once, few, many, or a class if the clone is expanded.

CDR3aa: CSARNRRTGELFF
CDR3nt: TGCAGTGCTAGAAATCGGCGCACCGGGGAGCTGTTTTTT
abundance: many
v_gene: TRBV20-1
j_gene: TRBJ2-2
d_gene: NA

CDR3aa: CASSQDHAGARGYTF
CDR3nt: TGTGCCAGCAGCCAAGATCATGCAGGGGCTCGTGGCTACACCTTC
abundance: many
v_gene: TRBV3-1
j_gene: TRBJ1-2
d_gene: NA

CDR3aa: CSVSIGQGFAGELFF
CDR3nt: TGCAGCGTCTCCATCGGACAGGGGTTTGCCGGGGAGCTGTTTTTT
abundance: many
v_gene: TRBV29-1
j_gene: TRBJ2-2
d_gene: TRBD1

CDR3aa: CASIRIWTGENSPLHF
CDR3nt: TGTGCCAGCATTCGTATATGGACAGGGGAAAATTCACCCCTCCACTTT
abundance: many
v_gene: TRBV2
j_gene: TRBJ1-6
d_gene: TRBD1

CDR3aa: CASSEALQGTGVHGYTF
CDR3nt: TGTGCCAGCAGTGAAGCGCTTCAGGGGACAGGGGTTCATGGCTACACCTTC
abundance: many
v_gene: TRBV2
j_gene: TRBJ1-2
d_gene: TRBD1

CDR3aa: CASSPGGSGSTIYF
CDR3nt: TGTGCCAGCAGTCCCGGGGGCTCTGGAAGCACCATATATTTT
abundance: few
v_gene: TRBV2
j_gene: TRBJ1-3
d_gene: NA

CDR3aa: CASSAYRDRLFGTQYF
CDR3nt: TGTGCCAGTAGTGCCTACCGGGACAGACTCTTTGGAACCCAGTACTTC
abundance: NA
v_gene: TRBV19
j_gene: TRBJ2-5
d_gene: TRBD1

CDR3aa: CASSPSHGYTF
CDR3nt: TGTGCCAGCAGCCCAAGTCATGGCTACACCTTC
abundance: NA
v_gene: TRBV7-2
j_gene: TRBJ1-2
d_gene: NA

CDR3aa: CASSDLTSTDTQYF
CDR3nt: TGTGCCAGCAGTGACCTAACTAGCACAGATACGCAGTATTTT
abundance: many
v_gene: TRBV2
j_gene: TRBJ2-3
d_gene: NA

CDR3aa: CASSLAGPNQPQHF
CDR3nt: TGTGCCAGCAGTTTAGCGGGGCCCAATCAGCCCCAGCATTTT
abundance: NA
v_gene: TRBV28
j_gene: TRBJ1-5
d_gene: NA

CDR3aa: CASSLQGVLDSPLHF
CDR3nt: TGCGCCAGCAGCTTACAGGGCGTTTTGGATTCACCCCTCCACTTT
abundance: many
v_gene: TRBV5-1
j_gene: TRBJ1-6
d_gene: NA

CDR3aa: CASRDDRANTGELFF
CDR3nt: TGCGCCAGCAGAGACGACAGGGCGAACACCGGGGAGCTGTTTTTT
abundance: NA
v_gene: TRBV10-1
j_gene: TRBJ2-2
d_gene: TRBD1

CDR3aa: CASSPPTGSNTDTQYF
CDR3nt: TGTGCCAGCAGCCCTCCGACAGGGAGTAACACAGATACGCAGTATTTT
abundance: many
v_gene: TRBV7-9
j_gene: TRBJ2-3
d_gene: TRBD1

CDR3aa: CASNSGGAGETQYF
CDR3nt: TGTGCCAGTAATAGCGGGGGGGCCGGTGAGACCCAGTACTTC
abundance: many
v_gene: TRBV19
j_gene: TRBJ2-5
d_gene: TRBD2

CDR3aa: CASSWPTGEKTDTQYF
CDR3nt: TGTGCCAGCAGTTGGCCGACAGGGGAGAAGACAGATACGCAGTATTTT
abundance: NA
v_gene: TRBV6-6
j_gene: TRBJ2-3
d_gene: TRBD1

CDR3aa: CRARDLETGTYERYF
CDR3nt: TGCAGAGCTAGAGATCTGGAGACAGGAACCTACGAGCGGTACTTC
abundance: NA
v_gene: TRBV20-1
j_gene: TRBJ2-7
d_gene: NA

CDR3aa: CASSLNTDRSPREQYF
CDR3nt: TGTGCCAGCAGCTTAAACACCGACAGGAGCCCACGCGAGCAGTACTTC
abundance: many
v_gene: TRBV7-3
j_gene: TRBJ2-7
d_gene: NA

CDR3aa: CSADAGGNEQFF
CDR3nt: TGCAGTGCTGACGCCGGGGGGAATGAGCAGTTCTTC
abundance: many
v_gene: TRBV20-1
j_gene: TRBJ2-1
d_gene: TRBD2